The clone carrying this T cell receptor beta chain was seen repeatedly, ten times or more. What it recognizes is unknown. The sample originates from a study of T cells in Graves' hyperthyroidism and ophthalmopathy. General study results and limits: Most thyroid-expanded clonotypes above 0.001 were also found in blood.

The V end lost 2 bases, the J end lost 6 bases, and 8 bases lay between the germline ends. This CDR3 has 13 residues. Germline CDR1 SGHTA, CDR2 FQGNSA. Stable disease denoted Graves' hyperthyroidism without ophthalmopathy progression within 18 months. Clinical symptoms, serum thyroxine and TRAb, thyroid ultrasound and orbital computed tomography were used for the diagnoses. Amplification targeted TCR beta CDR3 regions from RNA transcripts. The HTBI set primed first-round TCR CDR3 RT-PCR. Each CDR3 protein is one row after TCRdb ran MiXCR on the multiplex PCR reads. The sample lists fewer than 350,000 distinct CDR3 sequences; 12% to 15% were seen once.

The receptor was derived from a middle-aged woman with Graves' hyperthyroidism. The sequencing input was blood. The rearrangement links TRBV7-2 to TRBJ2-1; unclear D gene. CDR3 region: CASSLTSSNEQFF. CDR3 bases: TGTGCCAGCAGCTTAACCAGCAGCAATGAGCAGTTCTTC.